A single sample gave rise to the 3 T cell receptor beta chains below, sequenced in a study of T cell repertoires in ileal Crohn's disease. TCRdb keeps only in-frame clones here, not all; method: immunoSEQ multiplex PCR. Among about 62,000 clones listed, approximately 91% were seen once. Time point given: neoterminal ileum biopsy at postoperative endoscopy, about 6 months after surgery. The sequencing input was ileal tissue. These receptors were obtained from an adult with Crohn's disease.

This sequence joins TRBV7-8 and TRBJ1-2, with D tentatively TRBD1 (5 bases). Looked up from germline, CDR1 is SGHVS and CDR2 is FQNEAQ. V lost 4 bases, J lost 8 bases, and 14 bases lay in between. The CDR3 spans 13 residues. As DNA, the CDR3 is TGTGCCAGCAGCTGGGGCCCAGCCGGGGGCTACACCTTC. Translation: CASSWGPAGGYTF.

This chain links TRBV5-8 with TRBJ2-7; D is possibly TRBD1 (6 bases). This CDR3 is built from 15 residues. The V end was cut by 1 base, the J end by 2 bases, with 13 bases between. Looked up from germline, CDR1 is SGHTS and CDR2 is YDEGEE. The CDR3 here is CASSLSQGWPYEQYF. CDR3 DNA sequence: TGTGCCAGCAGCTTGAGCCAGGGGTGGCCCTACGAGCAGTACTTC.

The CDR3 here is CASGRGPYEQYF. CDR3 sequence (DNA): TGTGCCAGCGGTAGGGGTCCCTACGAGCAGTACTTC. The chain links TRBV2 to TRBJ2-7; D may be TRBD1 (5 bases). The V end lost 8 bases, the J end lost 2 bases, and 10 bases lay between the germline ends. Germline assignment: CDR1 SNHLY and CDR2 FYNNEI. The CDR3 loop spans 12 amino acids.